These 3 T cell receptor beta chains share one sample of origin, sequenced in a study of CD8 T cells in ankylosing spondylitis. One entry per CDR3 protein results from TCRdb running MiXCR on the 5' RACE reads. The sample comprises around 430,000 distinct CDR3 sequences, 17% of which are singletons, and approximately 0.97% rests with the top ten. Findings of the study overall: A motif in TCR beta, a set of roughly 8 highly homologous variants, appeared characteristic of ankylosing spondylitis blood.

What these receptors recognize is not known. The specimen sequenced was blood, either unsorted or a sorted T cell fraction (not recorded which). The receptors here all came from a male donor with ankylosing spondylitis.

This clonotype appeared a few times. The CDR3 DNA follows: TGTGCCAGCAGTGTGGGCGGCACCAACTACGAGCAGTACTTC. It specifies CASSVGGTNYEQYF. This sequence joins TRBV6-1 and TRBJ2-7, with no clear D. This CDR3 has 14 amino acids. The V end lost 4 bases, the J end lost 3 bases, and 13 bases lay between the germline ends. Germline CDR1 reads MNHNS; CDR2 reads SASEGT.

This clonotype was counted only a few times. This chain links TRBV9 with TRBJ2-7; D is undetermined. Germline CDR1 SGDLS, CDR2 YYNGEE. Trimming cost V 0 bases and J 0 bases, with 10 bases left between them. CDR3 length: 15 amino acids. The CDR3 region has the DNA TGTGCCAGCAGCGTAGAGTGGTCTGCCTCCTACGAGCAGTACTTC. Translating gives CASSVEWSASYEQYF.

This sequence joins TRBV7-8 and TRBJ1-1, with D hard to call. CDR3 length equals 14 residues. From germline, CDR1 is SGHVS and CDR2 FQNEAQ. The V and J ends lost 5 bases and 3 bases respectively, with 13 bases between them. CDR3 nucleotides: TGTGCCAGCAGCCATCGGCCTGATTACACTGAAGCTTTCTTT. Translated: CASSHRPDYTEAFF. The entire variable domain, with the rest obtained from reference TRBV7-8 and TRBJ1-1, is as follows: GAGVSQSPRYKVAKRGQDVALRCDPISGHVSLFWYQQALGQGPEFLTYFQNEAQLDKSGLPSDRFFAERPEGSVSTLKIQRTQQEDSAVYLCASSHRPDYTEAFFGQGTRLTVV.